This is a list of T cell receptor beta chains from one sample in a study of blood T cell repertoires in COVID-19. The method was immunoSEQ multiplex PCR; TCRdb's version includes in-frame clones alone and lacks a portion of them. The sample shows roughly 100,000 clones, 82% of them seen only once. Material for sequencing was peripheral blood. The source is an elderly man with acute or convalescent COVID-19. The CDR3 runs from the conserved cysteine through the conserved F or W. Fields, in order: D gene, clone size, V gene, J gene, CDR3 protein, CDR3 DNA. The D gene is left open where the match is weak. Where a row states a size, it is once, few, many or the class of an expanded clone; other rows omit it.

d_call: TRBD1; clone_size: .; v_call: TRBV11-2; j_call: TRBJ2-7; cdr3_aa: CASSLADRGYEQYF; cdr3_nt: TGTGCCAGCAGCTTAGCCGACAGGGGCTACGAGCAGTACTTC
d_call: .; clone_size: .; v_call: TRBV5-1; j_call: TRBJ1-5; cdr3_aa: CASSLAGLSNQPQHF; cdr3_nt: TGCGCCAGCAGCTTGGCCGGGTTGAGCAATCAGCCCCAGCATTTT
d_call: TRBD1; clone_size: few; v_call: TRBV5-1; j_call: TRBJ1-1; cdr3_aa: CASSLDPGQGFTEAFF; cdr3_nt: TGCGCCAGCAGCTTAGATCCGGGACAGGGGTTCACTGAAGCTTTCTTT
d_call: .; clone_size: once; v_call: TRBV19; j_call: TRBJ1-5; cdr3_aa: CASRVQGNSDQPQHF; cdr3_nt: TGTGCCAGTAGGGTCCAGGGTAATTCCGATCAGCCCCAGCATTTT
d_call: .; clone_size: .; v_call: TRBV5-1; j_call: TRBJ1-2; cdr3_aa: CASSLSGSSFGYTF; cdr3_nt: TGCGCCAGCAGCTTGTCAGGGTCTTCTTTTGGCTACACCTTC
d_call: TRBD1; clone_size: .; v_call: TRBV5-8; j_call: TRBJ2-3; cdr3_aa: CASSPDRGFGTDTQYF; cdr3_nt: TGTGCCAGCAGTCCCGACAGGGGCTTCGGCACAGATACGCAGTATTTT
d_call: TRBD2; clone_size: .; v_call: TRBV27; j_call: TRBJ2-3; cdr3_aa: CASSLSGLAGSTDTQYF; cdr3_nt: TGTGCCAGCAGTTTATCCGGGCTAGCGGGGAGCACAGATACGCAGTATTTT
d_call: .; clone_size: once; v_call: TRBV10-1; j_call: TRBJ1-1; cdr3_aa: CASSELGGQAFF; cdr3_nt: TGCGCCAGCAGTGAGCTCGGGGGGCAAGCTTTCTTT
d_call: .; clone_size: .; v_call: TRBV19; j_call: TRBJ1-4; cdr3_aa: CASSGSAVEDEKLFF; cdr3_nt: TGTGCCAGTAGTGGGTCAGCGGTAGAAGATGAAAAACTGTTTTTT
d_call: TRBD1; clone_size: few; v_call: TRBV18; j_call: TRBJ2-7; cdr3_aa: CASSPSGQPIAGEQYF; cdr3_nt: TGTGCCAGCTCACCGTCGGGACAGCCTATCGCCGGGGAGCAGTACTTC
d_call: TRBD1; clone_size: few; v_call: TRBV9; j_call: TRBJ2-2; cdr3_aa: CASSVGGQGASTGELFF; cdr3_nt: TGTGCCAGCAGCGTAGGGGGACAGGGGGCGTCCACCGGGGAGCTGTTTTTT
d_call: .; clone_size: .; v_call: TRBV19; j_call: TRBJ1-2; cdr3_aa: CASSIEGQRAYGYTF; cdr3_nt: TGTGCCAGTAGTATAGAAGGACAGCGTGCCTATGGCTACACCTTC
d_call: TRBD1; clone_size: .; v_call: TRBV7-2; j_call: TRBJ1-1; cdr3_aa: CASSSGTGYTEAFF; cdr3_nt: TGTGCCAGCAGCTCCGGGACAGGGTACACTGAAGCTTTCTTT
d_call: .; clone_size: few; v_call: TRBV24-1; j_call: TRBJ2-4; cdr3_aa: CATSELKPQYF; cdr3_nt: TGTGCCACCAGTGAACTAAAACCCCAGTACTTC
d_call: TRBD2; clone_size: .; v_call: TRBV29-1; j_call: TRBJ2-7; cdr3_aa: CSASQGGRDYEQYF; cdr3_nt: TGCAGCGCCTCCCAGGGCGGGAGGGACTACGAGCAGTACTTC
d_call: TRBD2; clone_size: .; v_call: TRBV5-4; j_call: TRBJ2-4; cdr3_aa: CASSLPGLGRNIQYF; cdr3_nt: TGTGCCAGCAGCTTACCGGGACTAGGGAGAAACATTCAGTACTTC
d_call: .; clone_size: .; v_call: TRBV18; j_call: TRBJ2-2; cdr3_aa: CASSLRGTGELFF; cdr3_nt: TGTGCCAGCTCTCTCAGGGGCACCGGGGAGCTGTTTTTT
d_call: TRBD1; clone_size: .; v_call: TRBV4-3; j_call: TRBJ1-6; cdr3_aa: CASSHGTGLSPLHF; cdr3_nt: TGCGCCAGCAGCCACGGGACAGGGCTTTCACCCCTCCACTTT
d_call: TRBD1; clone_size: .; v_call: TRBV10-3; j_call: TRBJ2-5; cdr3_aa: CAISEGQGAETQYF; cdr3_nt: TGTGCCATCAGTGAGGGACAGGGGGCGGAGACCCAGTACTTC
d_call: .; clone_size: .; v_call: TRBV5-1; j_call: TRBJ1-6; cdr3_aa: CASSLPGLEGNSPLHF; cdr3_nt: TGCGCCAGCAGCCTCCCTGGGCTGGAGGGTAATTCACCCCTCCACTTT
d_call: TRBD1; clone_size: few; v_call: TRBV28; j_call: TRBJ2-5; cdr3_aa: CASSGTGTGAQETQYF; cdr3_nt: TGTGCCAGCAGTGGGACCGGGACAGGGGCGCAAGAGACCCAGTACTTC
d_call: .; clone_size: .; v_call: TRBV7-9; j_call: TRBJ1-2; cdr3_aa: CASSLAGGGYTF; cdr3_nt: TGTGCCAGCAGCTTAGCTGGGGGCGGCTACACCTTC
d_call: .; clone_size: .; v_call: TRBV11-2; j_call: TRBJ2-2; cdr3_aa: CASSYVGEAGELFF; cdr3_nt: TGTGCCAGCAGCTACGTAGGGGAGGCCGGGGAGCTGTTTTTT
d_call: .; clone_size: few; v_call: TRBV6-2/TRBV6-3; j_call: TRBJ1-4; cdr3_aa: CASSRDTWEKLFF; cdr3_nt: TGTGCCAGCAGCCGAGATACGTGGGAAAAACTGTTTTTT
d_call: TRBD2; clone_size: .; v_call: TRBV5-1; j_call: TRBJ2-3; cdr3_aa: CASSETSLAADTQYF; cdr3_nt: TGCGCCAGCAGCGAGACTAGCTTGGCAGCAGATACGCAGTATTTT
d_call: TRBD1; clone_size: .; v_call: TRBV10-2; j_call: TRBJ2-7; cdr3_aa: CASRQGDEGEQYF; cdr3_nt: TGCGCCAGCCGACAGGGGGATGAGGGAGAGCAGTACTTC
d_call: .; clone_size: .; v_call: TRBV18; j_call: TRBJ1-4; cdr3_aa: CASSPIGTNEKLFF; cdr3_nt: TGTGCCAGCTCACCCATCGGGACTAATGAAAAACTGTTTTTT
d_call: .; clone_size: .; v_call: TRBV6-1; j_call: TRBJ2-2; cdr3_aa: CASSELGELFF; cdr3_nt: TGTGCCAGCAGTGAACTCGGGGAGCTGTTTTTT
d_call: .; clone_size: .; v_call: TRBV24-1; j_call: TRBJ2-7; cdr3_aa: CATSDRDYRGGEQYF; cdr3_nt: TGTGCCACCAGTGATCGGGACTACCGAGGGGGAGAGCAGTACTTC
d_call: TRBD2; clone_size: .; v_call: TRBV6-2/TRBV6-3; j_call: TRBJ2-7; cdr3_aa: CASSSGLALNEQYF; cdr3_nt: TGTGCCAGCAGCTCCGGACTAGCGCTCAACGAGCAGTACTTC
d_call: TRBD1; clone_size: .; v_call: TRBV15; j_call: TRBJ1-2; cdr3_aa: CATSREGGFYGYTF; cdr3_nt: TGTGCCACCAGCAGAGAAGGGGGCTTCTATGGCTACACCTTC
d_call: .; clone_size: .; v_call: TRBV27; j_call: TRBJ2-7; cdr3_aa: CASRDSLVHEQYF; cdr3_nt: TGTGCCAGCAGGGACTCGCTGGTCCACGAGCAGTACTTC
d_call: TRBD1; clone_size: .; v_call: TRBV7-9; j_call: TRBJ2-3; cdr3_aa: CASNIQGLSTDTQYF; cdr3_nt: TGTGCCAGCAACATACAGGGGCTAAGCACAGATACGCAGTATTTT
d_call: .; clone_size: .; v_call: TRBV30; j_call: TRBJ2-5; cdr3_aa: CAWSVLGETQYF; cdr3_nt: TGTGCCTGGAGTGTACTTGGAGAGACCCAGTACTTC
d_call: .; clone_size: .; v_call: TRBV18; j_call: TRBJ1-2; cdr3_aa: CASSLDRNGYTF; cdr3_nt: TGTGCCAGCTCCCTCGACAGAAATGGCTACACCTTC
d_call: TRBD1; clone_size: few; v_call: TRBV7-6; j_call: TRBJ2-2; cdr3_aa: CASSPGQTNTGELFF; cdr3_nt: TGTGCCAGCAGCCCGGGACAGACGAACACCGGGGAGCTGTTTTTT
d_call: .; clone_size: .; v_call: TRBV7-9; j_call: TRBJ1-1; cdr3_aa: CASSGEGYTEAFF; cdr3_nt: TGTGCCAGCAGCGGAGAAGGCTACACTGAAGCTTTCTTT
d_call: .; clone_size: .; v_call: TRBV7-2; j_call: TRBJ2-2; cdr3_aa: CASSLVTFRGRTNTGELFF; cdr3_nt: TGTGCCAGCAGCTTAGTTACCTTTCGAGGGAGAACGAACACCGGGGAGCTGTTTTTT
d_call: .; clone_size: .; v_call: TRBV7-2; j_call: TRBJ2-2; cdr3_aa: CASSLRLAIAGELFF; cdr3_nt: TGTGCCAGCAGCCTTCGCCTAGCAATTGCCGGGGAGCTGTTTTTT
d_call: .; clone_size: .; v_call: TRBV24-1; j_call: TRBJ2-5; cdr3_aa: CATSDSGTVETQYF; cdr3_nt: TGTGCCACCAGTGATTCCGGGACTGTAGAGACCCAGTACTTC
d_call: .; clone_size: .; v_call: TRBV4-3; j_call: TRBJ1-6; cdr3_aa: CASSLHPTGSSPLHF; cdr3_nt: TGCGCCAGCAGCCTCCATCCCACAGGGAGTTCACCCCTCCACTTT
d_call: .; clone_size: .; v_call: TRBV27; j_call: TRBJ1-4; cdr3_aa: CASSPMGTQGGEKLFF; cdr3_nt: TGTGCCAGCAGTCCCATGGGAACACAGGGTGGGGAAAAACTGTTTTTT
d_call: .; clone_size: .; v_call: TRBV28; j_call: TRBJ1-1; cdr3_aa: CASRQPTGLEAFF; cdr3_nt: TGTGCCAGCAGACAACCTACCGGACTTGAAGCTTTCTTT
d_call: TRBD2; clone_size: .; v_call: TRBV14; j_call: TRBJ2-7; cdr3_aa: CASSRTTSVQYF; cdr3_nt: TGTGCCAGCAGCCGGACCACTAGCGTACAGTACTTC
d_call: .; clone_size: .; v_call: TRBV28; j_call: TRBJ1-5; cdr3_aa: CASSPLRGNQPQHF; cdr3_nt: TGTGCCAGCAGTCCGCTACGGGGCAATCAGCCCCAGCATTTT
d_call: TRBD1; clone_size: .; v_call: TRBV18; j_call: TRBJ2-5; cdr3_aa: CASSLDRVETQYF; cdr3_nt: TGTGCCAGCTCATTGGACAGGGTTGAGACCCAGTACTTC
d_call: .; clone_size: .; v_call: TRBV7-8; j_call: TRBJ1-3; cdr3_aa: CASSLAQSSGNTIYF; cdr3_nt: TGTGCCAGCAGCTTAGCACAGAGCTCTGGAAACACCATATATTTT
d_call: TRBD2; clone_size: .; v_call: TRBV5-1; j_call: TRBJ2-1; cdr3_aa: CASSSAGVSYNEQFF; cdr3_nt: TGCGCCAGCAGTTCAGCGGGGGTCTCCTACAATGAGCAGTTCTTC
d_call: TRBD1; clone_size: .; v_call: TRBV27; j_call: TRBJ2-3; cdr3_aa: CASSLSTGQGGDTQYF; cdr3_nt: TGTGCCAGCAGTTTATCGACAGGGCAGGGTGGAGATACGCAGTATTTT
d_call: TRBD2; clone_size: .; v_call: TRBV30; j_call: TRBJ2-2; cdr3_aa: CAWIGTSVAGELFF; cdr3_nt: TGTGCCTGGATCGGGACTAGCGTGGCCGGGGAGCTGTTTTTT
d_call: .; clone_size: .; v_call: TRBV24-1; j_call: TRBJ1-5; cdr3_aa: CATSAVNSNQPQHF; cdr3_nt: TGTGCCACCAGTGCGGTGAATAGCAATCAGCCCCAGCATTTT
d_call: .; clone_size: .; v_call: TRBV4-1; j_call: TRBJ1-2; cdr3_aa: CASSQEVNRDYGYTF; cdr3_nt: TGCGCCAGCAGCCAAGAGGTAAACAGGGATTATGGCTACACCTTC
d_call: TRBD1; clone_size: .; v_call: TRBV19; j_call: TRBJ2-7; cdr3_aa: CASSIEMTGAQHYEQYF; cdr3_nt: TGTGCCAGTAGTATCGAAATGACAGGGGCCCAACACTACGAGCAGTACTTC
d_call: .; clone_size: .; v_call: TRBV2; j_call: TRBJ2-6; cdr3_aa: CASQVGGANVLTF; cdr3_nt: TGTGCCAGCCAGGTTGGTGGGGCCAACGTCCTGACTTTC
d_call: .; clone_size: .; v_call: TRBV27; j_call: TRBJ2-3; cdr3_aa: CASSPRKGNTDTQYF; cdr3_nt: TGTGCCAGCAGTCCCCGTAAGGGGAACACAGATACGCAGTATTTT
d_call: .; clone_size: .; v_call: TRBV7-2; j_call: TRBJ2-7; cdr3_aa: CASRFTPQGPYEQYF; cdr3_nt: TGTGCCAGCAGGTTCACCCCCCAGGGGCCCTACGAGCAGTACTTC
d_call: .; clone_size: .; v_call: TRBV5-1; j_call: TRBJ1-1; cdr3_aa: CASSFGAENTEAFF; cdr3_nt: TGCGCCAGCAGCTTTGGTGCAGAAAACACTGAAGCTTTCTTT